The rows below give T cell receptor beta chains drawn from one sample of a study of blood T cell repertoires in COVID-19. TCRdb keeps only in-frame clones here, not all; method: immunoSEQ multiplex PCR. The top ten hold over 1.5% of the sample, which has 200,000 to 300,000 clones, 86% seen once. Sequencing was performed on peripheral blood. The receptor set was obtained from a man aged 25-40 years with active or convalescent COVID-19. Both conserved end residues are part of each CDR3. The D gene is left open where the match is weak. Clone size is not always given. Where it is, it says once, few, many or a class for expanded clones.

abundance,v_gene,d_gene,j_gene,CDR3aa,CDR3nt
NA,TRBV5-4,NA,TRBJ2-3,CASSPTWKGGTQYF,TGTGCCAGCAGCCCGACTTGGAAGGGAGGTACGCAGTATTTT
once,TRBV10-3,TRBD1,TRBJ2-7,CAIRGQGSSYEQYF,TGTGCCATCAGGGGACAGGGCAGCTCCTACGAGCAGTACTTC
NA,TRBV6-5,TRBD1,TRBJ1-1,CASSSLQGSTEAFF,TGTGCCAGCAGTAGTTTACAGGGGAGCACTGAAGCTTTCTTT
NA,TRBV6-6,NA,TRBJ1-2,CASSYELTGAYGYTF,TGTGCCAGCAGTTACGAATTGACAGGAGCCTATGGCTACACCTTC
NA,TRBV5-1,TRBD2,TRBJ2-5,CASSPGGSGGAQETQYF,TGCGCCAGCAGCCCAGGTGGGAGCGGGGGGGCTCAAGAGACCCAGTACTTC
NA,TRBV6-5,NA,TRBJ1-5,CASRVSGYSNQPQHF,TGTGCCAGCAGGGTTTCGGGGTATAGCAATCAGCCCCAGCATTTT
NA,TRBV27,TRBD2,TRBJ2-3,CASSSPGGDTQYF,TGTGCCAGCAGTTCCCCCGGGGGGGATACGCAGTATTTT
NA,TRBV10-1,NA,TRBJ1-1,CASSESSVGTEAFF,TGCGCCAGCAGTGAGTCGTCGGTCGGCACTGAAGCTTTCTTT
NA,TRBV5-4,TRBD1,TRBJ2-7,CASSFNRDRGFYEQYF,TGTGCCAGCAGCTTCAACCGGGACAGGGGATTCTACGAGCAGTACTTC
NA,TRBV6-5,NA,TRBJ1-2,CASSPGLTYGYTF,TGTGCCAGCAGCCCAGGGTTGACCTATGGCTACACCTTC
NA,TRBV28,TRBD1,TRBJ2-7,CASSDLGGRAHEQYF,TGTGCCAGCAGTGACCTAGGGGGCAGGGCCCACGAGCAGTACTTC
once,TRBV9,NA,TRBJ1-5,CASSLASNQPQHF,TGTGCCAGCAGCCTCGCGAGCAATCAGCCCCAGCATTTT
NA,TRBV6-1,NA,TRBJ1-3,CASSERGRSSGNTIYF,TGTGCCAGCAGTGAACGCGGCCGCAGCTCTGGAAACACCATATATTTT
NA,TRBV6-6,NA,TRBJ1-1,CASRGIGTTGNTEAFF,TGTGCCAGCAGGGGAATTGGGACTACGGGGAACACTGAAGCTTTCTTT
NA,TRBV2,NA,TRBJ1-4,CATREGGSNEKLFF,TGTGCCACCAGGGAGGGGGGGTCTAATGAAAAACTGTTTTTT
NA,TRBV5-1,TRBD1,TRBJ1-1,CASSMTGDSFYTEAFF,TGCGCCAGCAGCATGACCGGGGACAGTTTTTACACTGAAGCTTTCTTT
NA,TRBV4-1,TRBD1,TRBJ2-1,CASSNPRDSRSNEQFF,TGCGCCAGCAGCAACCCCCGGGACAGTCGGTCCAATGAGCAGTTCTTC
NA,TRBV2,NA,TRBJ1-5,CASSEETGPQPQHF,TGTGCCAGCAGTGAAGAGACAGGTCCTCAGCCCCAGCATTTT
NA,TRBV5-8,NA,TRBJ2-2,CASSKPGAVSGELFF,TGTGCCAGCAGCAAACCGGGAGCTGTCTCCGGGGAGCTGTTTTTT
NA,TRBV9,NA,TRBJ2-2,CASSGQAGTGELFF,TGTGCCAGCAGCGGCCAAGCCGGGACCGGGGAGCTGTTTTTT
NA,TRBV6-5,TRBD2,TRBJ2-2,CASYSGGYTGELFF,TGTGCCAGTTATAGCGGGGGATACACCGGGGAGCTGTTTTTT
NA,TRBV12-3/TRBV12-4,TRBD1,TRBJ2-7,CASSQTGVQYF,TGTGCCAGCAGCCAGACAGGGGTGCAGTACTTC
NA,TRBV20-1,NA,TRBJ1-3,CSASPLFLRESSGNTIYF,TGCAGTGCTAGTCCCTTGTTTCTAAGAGAAAGCTCTGGAAACACCATATATTTT
NA,TRBV6-4,TRBD1,TRBJ2-3,CASSDTRQGASDTQYF,TGTGCCAGCAGTGACACCAGACAGGGGGCATCAGATACGCAGTATTTT
NA,TRBV5-1,NA,TRBJ1-1,CASSLAASGKGTEAFF,TGCGCCAGCAGCTTGGCCGCTTCAGGGAAGGGCACTGAAGCTTTCTTT
NA,TRBV20-1,TRBD1,TRBJ1-5,CSASYRGLANQPQHF,TGCAGTGCTAGTTACAGGGGGCTGGCCAATCAGCCCCAGCATTTT
NA,TRBV19,NA,TRBJ2-7,CASSVLHSYEQYF,TGTGCCAGTAGTGTATTACACAGCTACGAGCAGTACTTC
NA,TRBV6-2/TRBV6-3,TRBD2,TRBJ2-7,CASSHHPGLAGAYSTYEQYF,TGTGCCAGCAGCCATCACCCGGGACTAGCGGGGGCCTATTCAACCTACGAGCAGTACTTC
once,TRBV15,TRBD2,TRBJ2-3,CATSRDFSGVSTDTQYF,TGTGCCACCAGCAGAGATTTTAGCGGGGTGAGCACAGATACGCAGTATTTT
NA,TRBV2,TRBD1,TRBJ1-1,CASWDSLNTEAFF,TGTGCCAGCTGGGACAGCCTGAACACTGAAGCTTTCTTT
NA,TRBV7-7,TRBD1,TRBJ2-5,CASSLALGTEQETQYF,TGTGCCAGCAGCTTAGCGCTTGGGACAGAGCAAGAGACCCAGTACTTC
NA,TRBV5-5,NA,TRBJ2-1,CASSLTGKAFNEQFF,TGTGCCAGCAGCTTAACAGGGAAGGCTTTCAATGAGCAGTTCTTC
NA,TRBV4-1,TRBD1,TRBJ2-7,CASSQDLGQVVEQYF,TGCGCCAGCAGCCAAGATCTCGGACAGGTCGTCGAGCAGTACTTC
NA,TRBV7-9,TRBD1,TRBJ2-2,CASSSQGGNTGELFF,TGTGCCAGCAGCTCACAGGGGGGAAACACCGGGGAGCTGTTTTTT
NA,TRBV29-1,NA,TRBJ1-2,CSVERGLTEPNYGYTF,TGCAGCGTTGAAAGGGGCTTAACAGAGCCTAACTATGGCTACACCTTC
many,TRBV19,TRBD2,TRBJ2-7,CASSRGLAGDEQYF,TGTGCCAGTAGTAGGGGACTAGCGGGAGACGAGCAGTACTTC
once,TRBV18,NA,TRBJ1-1,CASSPRMEAARTEAFF,TGTGCCAGCTCACCACGGATGGAGGCGGCGAGAACTGAAGCTTTCTTT
NA,TRBV7-2,NA,TRBJ2-3,CASSFGGGDTQYF,TGTGCCAGCAGCTTCGGGGGAGGAGATACGCAGTATTTT
once,TRBV27,NA,TRBJ2-7,CASSPSPGHEQYF,TGTGCCAGCAGTCCAAGTCCAGGTCACGAGCAGTACTTC